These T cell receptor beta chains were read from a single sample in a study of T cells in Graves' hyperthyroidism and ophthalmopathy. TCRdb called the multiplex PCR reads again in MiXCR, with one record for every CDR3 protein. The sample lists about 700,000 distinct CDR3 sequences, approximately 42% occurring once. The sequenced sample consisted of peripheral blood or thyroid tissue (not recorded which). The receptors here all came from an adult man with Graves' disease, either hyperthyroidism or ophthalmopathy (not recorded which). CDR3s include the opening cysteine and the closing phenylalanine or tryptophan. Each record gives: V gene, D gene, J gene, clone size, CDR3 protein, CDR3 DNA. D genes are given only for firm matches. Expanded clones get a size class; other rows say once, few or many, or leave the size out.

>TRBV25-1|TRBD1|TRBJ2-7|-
CAWSVLGQFYEQYF
TGTGCCTGGAGTGTACTGGGACAGTTCTACGAGCAGTACTTC
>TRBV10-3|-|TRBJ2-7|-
CAISDSISGYEQYF
TGTGCCATCAGTGATTCGATTTCGGGCTACGAGCAGTACTTC
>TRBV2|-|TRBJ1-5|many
CASSGRRGESNQPQHF
TGTGCCAGCAGTGGGCGGCGGGGCGAATCCAATCAGCCCCAGCATTTT
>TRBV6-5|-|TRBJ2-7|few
CASRGGLGQYF
TGTGCCAGCAGGGGTGGACTGGGGCAGTACTTC
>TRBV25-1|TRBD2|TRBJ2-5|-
CASSEWRETETQYF
TGTGCCAGCAGTGAGTGGCGGGAGACTGAGACCCAGTACTTC
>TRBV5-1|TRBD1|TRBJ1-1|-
CASTLGQAAATEAFF
TGCGCCAGCACCCTCGGACAGGCGGCGGCCACTGAAGCTTTCTTT
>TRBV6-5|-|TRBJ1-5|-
CASSSGGEWNQPQHF
TGTGCCAGCAGTTCCGGGGGAGAATGGAATCAGCCCCAGCATTTT
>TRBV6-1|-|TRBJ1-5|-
CASSETDSYSNQPQHF
TGTGCCAGCAGTGAAACCGACAGTTATAGCAATCAGCCCCAGCATTTT
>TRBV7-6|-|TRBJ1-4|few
CASSLSGQKSEKLFF
TGTGCCAGCAGCTTATCAGGGCAAAAGTCGGAAAAACTGTTTTTT
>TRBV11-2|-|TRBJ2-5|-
CASSTGDIEETQYF
TGTGCCAGCAGCACCGGGGATATCGAAGAGACCCAGTACTTC
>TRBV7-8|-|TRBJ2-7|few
CASSLEEPPYEQYF
TGTGCCAGCAGCTTAGAAGAGCCCCCCTACGAGCAGTACTTC
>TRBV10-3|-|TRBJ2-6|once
CAIRPEQGAGANVLTF
TGTGCCATCAGACCCGAGCAGGGAGCTGGGGCCAACGTCCTGACTTTC
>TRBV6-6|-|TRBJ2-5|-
CASFQGPGTQYF
TGTGCCAGTTTCCAGGGGCCAGGGACCCAGTACTTC
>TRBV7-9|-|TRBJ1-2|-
CASSSVTGTYGYTF
TGTGCCAGCAGCTCCGTAACAGGGACCTATGGCTACACCTTC
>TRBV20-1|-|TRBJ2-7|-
CSATTGTPYEQYF
TGCAGTGCAACCACCGGGACCCCATACGAGCAGTACTTC
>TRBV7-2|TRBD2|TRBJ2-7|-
CASSQVSGSAYEQYF
TGTGCCAGCAGCCAAGTAAGCGGGAGTGCCTACGAGCAGTACTTC
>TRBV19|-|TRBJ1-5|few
CASSLGRQGDQPQHF
TGTGCCAGTAGTCTGGGACGCCAAGGGGATCAGCCCCAGCATTTT
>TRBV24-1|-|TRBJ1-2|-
CATSLGGTYGYTF
TGTGCCACCAGTTTGGGGGGGACCTATGGCTACACCTTC
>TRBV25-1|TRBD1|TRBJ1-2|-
CASVEGTASHGYTF
TGTGCCAGCGTTGAGGGGACAGCTTCCCATGGCTACACCTTC
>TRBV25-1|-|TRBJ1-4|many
CASSRGGRREEKLFF
TGTGCCAGCAGTCGCGGGGGGCGGCGAGAGGAAAAACTGTTTTTT
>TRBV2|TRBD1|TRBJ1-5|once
CASTGTGVLEPQHF
TGTGCCAGCACCGGGACAGGTGTCCTGGAGCCCCAGCATTTT
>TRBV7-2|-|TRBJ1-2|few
CASSLAFGGGYGYTF
TGTGCCAGCAGCTTAGCGTTCGGGGGGGGCTATGGCTACACCTTC
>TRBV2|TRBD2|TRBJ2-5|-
CASSGRTSGVKTQYF
TGTGCCAGCAGCGGAAGGACTAGCGGGGTTAAGACCCAGTACTTC
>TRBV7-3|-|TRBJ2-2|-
CASSLMGGGGANTGEPFF
TGTGCCAGCAGCTTAATGGGAGGCGGTGGAGCGAACACCGGGGAGCCGTTTTTT
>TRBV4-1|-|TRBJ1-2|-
CASSQDRETYGYTF
TGCGCCAGCAGCCAAGATCGAGAGACCTATGGCTACACCTTC
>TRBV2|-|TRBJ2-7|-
CASSEGGLGDYEQYF
TGTGCCAGCAGTGAAGGGGGCCTGGGGGACTACGAGCAGTACTTC
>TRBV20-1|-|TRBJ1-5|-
CSARDMTRDGQPQHF
TGCAGTGCTAGAGATATGACGAGGGACGGTCAGCCCCAGCATTTT
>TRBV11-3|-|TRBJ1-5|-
CASSASGYQPQHF
TGTGCCAGCAGCGCAAGCGGGTATCAGCCCCAGCATTTT
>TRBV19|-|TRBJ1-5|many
CASRSFGGSNQPQHF
TGTGCCAGTAGGAGTTTCGGGGGAAGCAATCAGCCCCAGCATTTT
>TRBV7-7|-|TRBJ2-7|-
CASSQRADYELYF
TGTGCTAGCAGCCAAAGGGCGGACTACGAGCTGTACTTC
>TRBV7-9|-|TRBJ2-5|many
CASSLYQTGEETQYF
TGTGCCAGCAGTTTATACCAGACAGGTGAAGAGACCCAGTACTTC
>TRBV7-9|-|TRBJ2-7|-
CASSLVGSRASYEQYF
TGTGCCAGCAGCTTAGTTGGTAGCCGGGCATCCTACGAGCAGTACTTC
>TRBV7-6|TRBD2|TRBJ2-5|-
CASRLLAGRETQYF
TGTGCCAGCAGACTACTAGCGGGGCGAGAGACCCAGTACTTC
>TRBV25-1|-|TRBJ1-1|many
CASSERGGAALKAFF
TGTGCCAGCAGTGAACGCGGAGGGGCGGCCTTGAAAGCTTTCTTT
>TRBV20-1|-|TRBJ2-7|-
CSASSPGTSYEQYF
TGCAGTGCCAGCAGTCCGGGAACCTCCTACGAGCAGTACTTC